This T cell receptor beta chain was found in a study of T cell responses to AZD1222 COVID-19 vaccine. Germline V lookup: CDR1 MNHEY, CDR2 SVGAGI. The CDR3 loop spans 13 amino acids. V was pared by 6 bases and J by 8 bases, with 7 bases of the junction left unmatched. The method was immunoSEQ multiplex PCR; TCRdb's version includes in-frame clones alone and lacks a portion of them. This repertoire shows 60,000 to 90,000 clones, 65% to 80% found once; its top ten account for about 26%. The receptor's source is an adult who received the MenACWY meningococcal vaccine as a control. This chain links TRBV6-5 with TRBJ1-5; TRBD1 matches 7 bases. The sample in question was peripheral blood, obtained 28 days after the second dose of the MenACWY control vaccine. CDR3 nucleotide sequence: TGTGCCAGCAGCCTGACAGGGCGTGAGCCCCAGCATTTT. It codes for CASSLTGREPQHF.